The sequence of this T cell receptor (beta chain) was determined in a study of cytomegalovirus exposure and HLA in healthy donors. The trim removed 2 bases at V and 5 bases at J, leaving 5 bases unmatched. The V gene's germline CDR1 is SEHNR and CDR2 FQNEAQ (reference sequence). The CDR3 consists of 15 residues. PCR was performed using 60 Vbeta and 13 Jbeta primers. Profiled with immunoSEQ multiplex PCR; TCRdb holds only in-frame clones, not every one. The sample consists of about 140,000 clones, about 80% of them appearing once. Sequenced input: PBMCs. The clonotype originates from a woman aged 60-75 years in good health and CMV-seropositive. The rearrangement joins TRBV7-9 to TRBJ2-7; TRBD1 agrees at 11 bases. The CDR3: CASSLWGTGGHEQYF. In DNA form, the CDR3 reads TGTGCCAGCAGCTTATGGGGGACAGGGGGGCACGAGCAGTACTTC.